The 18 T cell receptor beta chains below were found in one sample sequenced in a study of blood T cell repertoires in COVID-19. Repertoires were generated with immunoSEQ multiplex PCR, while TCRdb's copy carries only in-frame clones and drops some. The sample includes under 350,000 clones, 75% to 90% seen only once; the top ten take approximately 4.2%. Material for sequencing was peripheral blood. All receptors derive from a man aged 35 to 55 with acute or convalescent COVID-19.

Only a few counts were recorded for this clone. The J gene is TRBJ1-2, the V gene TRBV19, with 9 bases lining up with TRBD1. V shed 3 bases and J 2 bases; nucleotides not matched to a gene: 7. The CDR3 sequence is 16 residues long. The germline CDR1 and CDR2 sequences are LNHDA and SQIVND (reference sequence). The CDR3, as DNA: TGTGCCAGTAGTATTTGGATGGGACAGGGCAACTATGGCTACACCTTC. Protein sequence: CASSIWMGQGNYGYTF.

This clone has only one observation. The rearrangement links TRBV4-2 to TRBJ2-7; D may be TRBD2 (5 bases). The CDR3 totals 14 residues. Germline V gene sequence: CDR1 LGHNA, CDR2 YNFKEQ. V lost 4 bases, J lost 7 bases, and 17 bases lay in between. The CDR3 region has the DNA TGTGCCAGCAGCCGCCAACTAGTCGGTGGGGAGCAGTACTTC. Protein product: CASSRQLVGGEQYF.

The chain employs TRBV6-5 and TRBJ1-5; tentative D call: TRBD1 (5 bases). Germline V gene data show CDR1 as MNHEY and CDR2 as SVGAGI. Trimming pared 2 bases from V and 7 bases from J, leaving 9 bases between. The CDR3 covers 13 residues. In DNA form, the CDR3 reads TGTGCCAGCAGTTACGTCGGGGGGCAGCCCCAGCATTTT. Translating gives CASSYVGGQPQHF.

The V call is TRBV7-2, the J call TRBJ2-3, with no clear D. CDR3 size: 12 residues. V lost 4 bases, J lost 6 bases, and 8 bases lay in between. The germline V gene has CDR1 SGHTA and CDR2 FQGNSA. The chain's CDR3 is CASSSRSDTQYF. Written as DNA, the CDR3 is TGTGCCAGCAGCTCTAGATCGGATACGCAGTATTTT.

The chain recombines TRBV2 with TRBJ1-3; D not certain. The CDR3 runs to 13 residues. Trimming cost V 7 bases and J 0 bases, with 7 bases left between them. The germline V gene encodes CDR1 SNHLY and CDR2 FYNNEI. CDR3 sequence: CASKTISGNTIYF. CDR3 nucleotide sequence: TGTGCCAGCAAAACTATCTCTGGAAACACCATATATTTT.

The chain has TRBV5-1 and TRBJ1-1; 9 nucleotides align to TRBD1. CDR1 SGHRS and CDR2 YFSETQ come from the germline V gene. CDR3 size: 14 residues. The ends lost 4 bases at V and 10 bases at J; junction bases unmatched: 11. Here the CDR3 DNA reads TGCGCCAGCAGCCGACAGGGGGAAGACGATGGAGCTTTCTTT. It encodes CASSRQGEDDGAFF. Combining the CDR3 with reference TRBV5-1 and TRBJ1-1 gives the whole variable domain KAGVTQTPRYLIKTRGQQVTLSCSPISGHRSVSWYQQTPGQGLQFLFEYFSETQRNKGNFPGRFSGRQFSNSRSEMNVSTLELGDSALYLCASSRQGEDDGAFFGQGTRLTVV.

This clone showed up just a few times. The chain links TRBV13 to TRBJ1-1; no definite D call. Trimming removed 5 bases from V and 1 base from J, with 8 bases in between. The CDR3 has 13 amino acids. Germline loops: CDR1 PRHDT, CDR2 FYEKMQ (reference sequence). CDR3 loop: CASSPPSNTEAFF. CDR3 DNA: TGTGCCAGCAGCCCTCCGTCGAACACTGAAGCTTTCTTT.

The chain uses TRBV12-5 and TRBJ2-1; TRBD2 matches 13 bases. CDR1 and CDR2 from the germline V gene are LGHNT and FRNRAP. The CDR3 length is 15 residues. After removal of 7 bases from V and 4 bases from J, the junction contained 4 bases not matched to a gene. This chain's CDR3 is CASAATSGGYNEQFF. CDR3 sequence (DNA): TGTGCTAGTGCCGCGACTAGCGGGGGGTACAATGAGCAGTTCTTC.

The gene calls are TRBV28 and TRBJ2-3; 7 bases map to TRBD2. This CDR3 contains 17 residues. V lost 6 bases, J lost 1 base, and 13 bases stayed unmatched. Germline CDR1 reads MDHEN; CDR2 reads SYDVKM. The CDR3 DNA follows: TGTGCCAGCAGGTCACGTCAGCGGGGAAAGGGCACAGATACGCAGTATTTT. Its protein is CASRSRQRGKGTDTQYF.

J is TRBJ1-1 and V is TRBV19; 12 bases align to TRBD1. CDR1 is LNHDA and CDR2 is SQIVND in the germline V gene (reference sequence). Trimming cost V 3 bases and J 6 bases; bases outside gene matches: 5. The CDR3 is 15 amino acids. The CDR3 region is CASSMEGQGASEAFF. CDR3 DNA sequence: TGTGCCAGTAGTATGGAGGGACAGGGGGCATCTGAAGCTTTCTTT. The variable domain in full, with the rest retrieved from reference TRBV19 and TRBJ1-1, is DGGITQSPKYLFRKEGQNVTLSCEQNLNHDAMYWYRQDPGQGLRLIYYSQIVNDFQKGDIAEGYSVSREKKESFPLTVTSAQKNPTAFYLCASSMEGQGASEAFFGQGTRLTVV.

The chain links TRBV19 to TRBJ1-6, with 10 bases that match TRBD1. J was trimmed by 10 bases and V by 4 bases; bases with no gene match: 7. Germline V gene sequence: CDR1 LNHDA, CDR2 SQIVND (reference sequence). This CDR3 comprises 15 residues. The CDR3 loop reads CASSSDDRGQSPLHF. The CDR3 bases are TGTGCCAGTAGTAGCGACGACAGGGGGCAATCACCCCTCCACTTT.

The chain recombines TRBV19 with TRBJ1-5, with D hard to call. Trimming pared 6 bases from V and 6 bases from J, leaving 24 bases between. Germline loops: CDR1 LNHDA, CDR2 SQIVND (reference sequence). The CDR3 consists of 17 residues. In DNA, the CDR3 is TGTGCCAGTAGGGGCGGGGAGGGTAGTCGAGGTGGTCAGCCCCAGCATTTT. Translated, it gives CASRGGEGSRGGQPQHF.

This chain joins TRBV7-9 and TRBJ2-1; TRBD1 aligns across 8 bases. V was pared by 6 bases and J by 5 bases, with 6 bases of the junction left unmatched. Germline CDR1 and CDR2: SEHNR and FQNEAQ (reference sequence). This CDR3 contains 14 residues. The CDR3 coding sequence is TGTGCCAGCAGTTACTTGACAGGGGACAATGAGCAGTTCTTC. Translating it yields CASSYLTGDNEQFF.

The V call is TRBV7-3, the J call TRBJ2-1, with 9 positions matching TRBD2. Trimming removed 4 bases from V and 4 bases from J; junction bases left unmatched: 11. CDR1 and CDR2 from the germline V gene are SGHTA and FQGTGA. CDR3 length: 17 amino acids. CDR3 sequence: CASSSSSGSGGYNEQFF. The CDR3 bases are TGTGCCAGCAGCTCCTCCTCAGGTAGCGGGGGATACAATGAGCAGTTCTTC.

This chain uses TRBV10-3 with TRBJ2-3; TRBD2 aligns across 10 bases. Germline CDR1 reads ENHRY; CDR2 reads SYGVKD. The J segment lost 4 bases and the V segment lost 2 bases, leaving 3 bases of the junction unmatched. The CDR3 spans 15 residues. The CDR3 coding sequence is TGTGCCATCAGTGAGGGAGCGGGGGGGGCAGATACGCAGTATTTT. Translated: CAISEGAGGADTQYF.

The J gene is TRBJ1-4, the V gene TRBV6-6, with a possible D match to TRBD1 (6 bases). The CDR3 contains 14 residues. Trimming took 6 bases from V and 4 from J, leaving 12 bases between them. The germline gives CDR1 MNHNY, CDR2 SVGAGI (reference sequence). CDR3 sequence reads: CASSSTGFNEKLFF. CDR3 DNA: TGTGCCAGCAGCTCCACAGGGTTTAATGAAAAACTGTTTTTT.

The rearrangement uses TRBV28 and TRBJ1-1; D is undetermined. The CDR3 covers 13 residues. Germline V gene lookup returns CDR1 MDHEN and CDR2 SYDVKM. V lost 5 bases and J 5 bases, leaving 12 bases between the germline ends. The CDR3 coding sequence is TGTGCCAGCAGTCCAGGCCGGCGTACTGAAGCTTTCTTT. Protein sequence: CASSPGRRTEAFF. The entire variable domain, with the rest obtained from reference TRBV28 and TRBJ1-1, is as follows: DVKVTQSSRYLVKRTGEKVFLECVQDMDHENMFWYRQDPGLGLRLIYFSYDVKMKEKGDIPEGYSVSREKKERFSLILESASTNQTSMYLCASSPGRRTEAFFGQGTRLTVV.

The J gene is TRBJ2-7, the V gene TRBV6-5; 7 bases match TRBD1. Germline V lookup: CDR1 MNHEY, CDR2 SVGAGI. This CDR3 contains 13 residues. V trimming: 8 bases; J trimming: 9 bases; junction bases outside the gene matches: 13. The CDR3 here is CASLRQGTLGQYF. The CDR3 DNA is TGTGCCAGCTTGCGACAGGGAACCCTTGGGCAGTACTTC.